This passage covers 2 T cell receptor beta chains from one sample sequenced in a study of blood T cell repertoires in COVID-19. Profiling relied on immunoSEQ multiplex PCR, and the TCRdb table lists in-frame clones only, not all of them. The sample carries fewer than 65,000 clones, 90% to 95% recorded once. Input material: peripheral blood. All receptors derive from an older woman with active or convalescent COVID-19.

The V call is TRBV6-5, the J call TRBJ1-2; D unresolved. Germline CDR1 and CDR2: MNHEY and SVGAGI. The CDR3 is made up of 12 amino acids. Trimming cost V 7 bases and J 2 bases, with 8 bases left between them. The CDR3 spells CASMRRNYGYTF. CDR3 DNA sequence: TGTGCCAGCATGCGCAGGAACTATGGCTACACCTTC.

This chain connects TRBV28 to TRBJ1-2; TRBD1 is a possible D gene (5 bases). V lost 6 bases to trimming and J lost 0 bases, with 17 bases between them. This CDR3 spans 16 amino acids. Germline-derived CDR1 and CDR2 are MDHEN and SYDVKM. As DNA, the CDR3 is TGTGCCAGCAGGGCCCCGGCGGGGGGTCCTAACTATGGCTACACCTTC. Its protein product is CASRAPAGGPNYGYTF.